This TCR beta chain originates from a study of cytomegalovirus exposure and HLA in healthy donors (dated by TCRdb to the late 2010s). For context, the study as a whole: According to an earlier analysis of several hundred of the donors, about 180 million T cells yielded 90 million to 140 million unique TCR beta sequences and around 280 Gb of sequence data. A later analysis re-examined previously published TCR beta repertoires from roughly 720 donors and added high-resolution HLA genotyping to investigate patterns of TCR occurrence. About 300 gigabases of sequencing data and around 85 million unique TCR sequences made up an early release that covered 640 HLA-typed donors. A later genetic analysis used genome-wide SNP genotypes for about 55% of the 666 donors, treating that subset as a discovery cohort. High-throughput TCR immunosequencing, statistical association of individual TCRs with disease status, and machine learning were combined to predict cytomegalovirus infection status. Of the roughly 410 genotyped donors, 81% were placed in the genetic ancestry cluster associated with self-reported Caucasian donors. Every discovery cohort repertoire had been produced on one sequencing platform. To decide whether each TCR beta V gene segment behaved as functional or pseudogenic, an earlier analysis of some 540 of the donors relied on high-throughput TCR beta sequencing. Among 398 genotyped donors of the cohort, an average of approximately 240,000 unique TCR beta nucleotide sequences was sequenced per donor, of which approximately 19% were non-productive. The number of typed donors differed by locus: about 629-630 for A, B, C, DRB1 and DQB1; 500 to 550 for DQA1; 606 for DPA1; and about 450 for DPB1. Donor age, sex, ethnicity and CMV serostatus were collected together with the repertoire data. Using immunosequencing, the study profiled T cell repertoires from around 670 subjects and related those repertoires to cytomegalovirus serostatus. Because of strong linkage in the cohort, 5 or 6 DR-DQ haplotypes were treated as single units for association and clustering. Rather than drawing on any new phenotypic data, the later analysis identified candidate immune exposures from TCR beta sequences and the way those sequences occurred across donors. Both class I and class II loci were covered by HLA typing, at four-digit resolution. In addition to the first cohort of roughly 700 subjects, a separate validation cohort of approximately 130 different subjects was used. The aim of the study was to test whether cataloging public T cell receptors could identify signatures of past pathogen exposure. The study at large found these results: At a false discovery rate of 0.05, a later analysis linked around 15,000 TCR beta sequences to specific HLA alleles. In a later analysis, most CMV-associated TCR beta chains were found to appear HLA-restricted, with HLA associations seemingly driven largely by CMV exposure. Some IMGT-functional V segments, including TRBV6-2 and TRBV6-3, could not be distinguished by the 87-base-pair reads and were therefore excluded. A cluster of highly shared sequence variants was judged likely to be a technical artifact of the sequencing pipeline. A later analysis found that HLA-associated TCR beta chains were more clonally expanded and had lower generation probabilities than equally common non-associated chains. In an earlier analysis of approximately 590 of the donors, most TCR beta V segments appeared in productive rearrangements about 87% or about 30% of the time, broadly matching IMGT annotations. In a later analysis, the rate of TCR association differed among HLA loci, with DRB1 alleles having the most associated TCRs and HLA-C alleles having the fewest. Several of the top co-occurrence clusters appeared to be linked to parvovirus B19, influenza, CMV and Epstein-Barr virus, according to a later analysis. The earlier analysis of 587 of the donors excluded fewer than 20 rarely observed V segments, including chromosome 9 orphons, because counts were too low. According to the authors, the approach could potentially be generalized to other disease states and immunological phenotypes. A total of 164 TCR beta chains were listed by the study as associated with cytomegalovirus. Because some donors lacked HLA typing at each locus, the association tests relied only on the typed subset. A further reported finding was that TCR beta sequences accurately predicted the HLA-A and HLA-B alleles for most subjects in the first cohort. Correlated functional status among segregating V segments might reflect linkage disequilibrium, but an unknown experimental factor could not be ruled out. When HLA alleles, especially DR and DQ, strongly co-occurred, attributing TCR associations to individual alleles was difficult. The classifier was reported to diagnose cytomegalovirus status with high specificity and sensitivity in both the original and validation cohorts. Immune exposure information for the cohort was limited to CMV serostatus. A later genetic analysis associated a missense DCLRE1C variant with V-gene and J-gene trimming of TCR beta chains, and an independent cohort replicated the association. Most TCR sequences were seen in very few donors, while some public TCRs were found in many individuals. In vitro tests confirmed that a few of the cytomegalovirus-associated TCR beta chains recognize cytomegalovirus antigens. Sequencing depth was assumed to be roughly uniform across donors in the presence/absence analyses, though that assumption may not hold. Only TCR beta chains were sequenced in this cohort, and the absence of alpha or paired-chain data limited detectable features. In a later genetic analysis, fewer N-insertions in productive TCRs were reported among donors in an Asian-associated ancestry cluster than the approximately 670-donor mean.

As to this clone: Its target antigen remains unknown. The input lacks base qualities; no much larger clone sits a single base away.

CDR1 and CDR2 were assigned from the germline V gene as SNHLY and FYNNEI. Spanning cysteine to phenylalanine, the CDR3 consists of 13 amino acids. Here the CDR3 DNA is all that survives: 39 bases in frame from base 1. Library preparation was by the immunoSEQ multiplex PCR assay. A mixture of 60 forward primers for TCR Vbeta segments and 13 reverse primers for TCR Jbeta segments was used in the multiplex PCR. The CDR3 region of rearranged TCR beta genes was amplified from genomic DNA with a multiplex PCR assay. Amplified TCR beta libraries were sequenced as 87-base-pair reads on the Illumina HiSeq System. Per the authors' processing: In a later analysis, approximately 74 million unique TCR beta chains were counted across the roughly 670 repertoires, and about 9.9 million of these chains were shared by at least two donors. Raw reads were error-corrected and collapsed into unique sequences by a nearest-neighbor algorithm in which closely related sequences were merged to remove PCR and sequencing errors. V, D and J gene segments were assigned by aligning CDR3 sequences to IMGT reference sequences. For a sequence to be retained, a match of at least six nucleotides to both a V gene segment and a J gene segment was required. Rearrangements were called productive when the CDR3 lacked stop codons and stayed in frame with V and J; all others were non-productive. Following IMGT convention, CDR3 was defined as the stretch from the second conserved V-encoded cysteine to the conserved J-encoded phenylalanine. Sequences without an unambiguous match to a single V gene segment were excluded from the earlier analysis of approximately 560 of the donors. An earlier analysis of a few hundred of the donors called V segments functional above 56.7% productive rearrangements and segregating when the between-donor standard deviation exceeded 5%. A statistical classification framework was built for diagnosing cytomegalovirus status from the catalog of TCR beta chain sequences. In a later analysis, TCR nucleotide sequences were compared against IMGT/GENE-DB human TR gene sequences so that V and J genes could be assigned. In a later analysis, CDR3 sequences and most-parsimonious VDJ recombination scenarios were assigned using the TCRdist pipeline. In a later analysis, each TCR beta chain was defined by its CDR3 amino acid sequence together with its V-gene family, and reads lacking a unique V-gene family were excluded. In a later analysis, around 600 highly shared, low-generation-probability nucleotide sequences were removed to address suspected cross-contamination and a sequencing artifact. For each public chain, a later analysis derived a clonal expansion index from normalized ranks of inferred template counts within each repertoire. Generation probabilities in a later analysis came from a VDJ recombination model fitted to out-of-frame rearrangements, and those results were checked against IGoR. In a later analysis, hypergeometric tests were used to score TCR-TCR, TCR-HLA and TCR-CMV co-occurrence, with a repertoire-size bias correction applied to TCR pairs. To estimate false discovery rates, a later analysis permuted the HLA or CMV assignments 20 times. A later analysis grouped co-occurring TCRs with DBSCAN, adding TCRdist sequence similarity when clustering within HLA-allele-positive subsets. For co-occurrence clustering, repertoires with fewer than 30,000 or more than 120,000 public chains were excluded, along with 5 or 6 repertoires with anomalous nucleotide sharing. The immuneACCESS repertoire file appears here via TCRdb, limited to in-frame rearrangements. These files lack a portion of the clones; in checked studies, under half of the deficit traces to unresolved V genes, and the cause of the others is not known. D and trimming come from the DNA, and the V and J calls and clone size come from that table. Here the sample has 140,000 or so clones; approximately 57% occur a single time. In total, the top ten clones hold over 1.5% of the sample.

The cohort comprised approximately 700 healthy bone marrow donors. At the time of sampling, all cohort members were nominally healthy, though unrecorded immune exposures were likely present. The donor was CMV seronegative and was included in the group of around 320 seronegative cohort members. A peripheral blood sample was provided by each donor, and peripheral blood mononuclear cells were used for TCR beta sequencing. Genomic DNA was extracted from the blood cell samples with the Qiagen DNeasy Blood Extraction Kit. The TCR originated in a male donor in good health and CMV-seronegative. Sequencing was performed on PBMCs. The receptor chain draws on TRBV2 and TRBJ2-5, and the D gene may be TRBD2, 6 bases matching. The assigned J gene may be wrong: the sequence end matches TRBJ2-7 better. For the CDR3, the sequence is CASKGSGWDEQYF. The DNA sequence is TGTGCCAGCAAGGGGAGCGGGTGGGACGAGCAGTACTTC.